This note documents a single T cell receptor (beta chain) sequence. No antigen is known for it. No much larger clone is present one base from it, and per-base qualities are unavailable. The sample comes from a study of shared clonotypes between healthy human individuals (dated by TCRdb to 2018 to 2021). Concerning the study at large: The cohort included a few men and a couple of women between 18 and 49 years of age. Per donor, three plates each were used for CD4 naive and CD4 memory, two for CD8 naive, and one for CD8 memory. To estimate repertoire size and how much clonotype sharing occurs between individuals, the study deeply sequenced the blood TCR repertoires of about 5 healthy adults. Different laboratories and diverse techniques were used to prepare libraries and sequence TCR repertoires, to increase sequencing depth and limit assay-specific biases. Each donor's leukapheresis produced roughly between about 0.8 and 10 billion PBMCs. Paper-wide results and their limitations: Incomplete sequencing was indicated by rarefaction of sorted-subset datasets, despite the large sequencing depth. Sampling was limited to blood, and TCR repertoires in tissue likely differ from TCR repertoires in blood. Pairwise subsampling led to the expectation that sequencing depth would affect the degree of clonotype sharing among donors. Around 5% of naive CD4, roughly 3.6% of naive CD8, about 2.1% of memory CD4, and approximately 0.4% of memory CD8 clonotypes were shared across four donors. Higher generation probabilities were observed for clonotypes shared by all four sorted-subset donors than for non-shared clonotypes. Because the study included a small number of donors, the genetic and exposure-history diversity represented was limited. Estimated clonotype richness was generally larger for naive than for memory subsets.

The germline V gene (reference sequence) sets CDR1 to LNHDA and CDR2 to SQIVND. For this chain, trimming is 6 bases at the V end and 0 bases at the J end, and the number of junction bases without a gene match is 6. Reading from cysteine to phenylalanine, the CDR3 counts 16 amino acids. Only the CDR3 portion is preserved as DNA: 48 bases, with reading frame beginning at the first base. The donors were healthy, HIV-negative adults who had no recently reported acute infections or vaccinations. All donors were Caucasian adults living in Nashville, Tennessee, USA. Magnetic negative selection was used to enrich CD4+ T cells, after which naive cells were positively selected on CD45RA and the negative fraction became the memory subset. Blood was collected by leukapheresis, and PBMCs were isolated by Ficoll-Histopaque density gradient centrifugation and then cryopreserved in liquid nitrogen vapor phase. Analytical flow cytometry was used to check the purity and quantity of every magnetically sorted T cell population. From each sorted fraction, genomic DNA was isolated and quantified by UV absorbance on a Nanodrop 2000c.

TCR CDR3 regions were amplified from genomic DNA by multiplex PCR using the deep immunoSEQ assay. Genomic DNA extracted from each cell subset was distributed evenly over all wells of several immunoSEQ 96-well plates, and each plate served as one replicate. For sorted subsets, about 200 ng genomic DNA, equal to about 30,000 T cell genomes, was loaded into each replicate PCR. The purified libraries were quantified using a Qubit 3.0 fluorometer, sized with a Bioanalyzer 2100, and then quantified again using the KAPA Library Quantification kit. Each immunoSEQ 96-well plate was sequenced on its own single-read 150-cycle Illumina NextSeq 550 flow cell. Turning to the authors' computational methods: Because the immunoSEQ output held only junctional sequences and lacked quality scores, the filtering could not match the filtering applied to full-length reads. Sequences were annotated with PyIR, a Python wrapper for IgBLAST v1.9, using IMGT germline references to assign V/J genes and CDR3. Any read was removed if the V/J assignment was weak (E-value above 1e-6), the CDR3 was missing, or the read contained stop codons, out-of-frame junctions, or ambiguous translated residues. V3J clonotypes were defined as sequences sharing the same inferred V gene, J gene, and CDR3 amino acid sequence. Percentage overlap between repertoires was calculated by dividing the number of shared unique clonotypes by the size of the smaller repertoire. Three approaches were used to assess repertoire richness: RTK rarefaction, the Chao1 estimator, and Recon v2.1 estimates of unobserved clonotypes. OLGA was used to compute generation probabilities for all TCRbeta clonotypes that the gDNA method yielded from several donors. The table was pulled from immuneACCESS by TCRdb, which kept in-frame rearrangements only. Such tables lose some clones; where checked, under half of the loss comes from unresolved V genes, and the rest has no known cause. V, J and clone size reflect that table, while D and trimming were determined from the DNA. This sample has 2 million to 3 million clones in its table, and roughly 93% of those were observed once. 0.36% of the sample lies in the top ten.

The chain is encoded by TRBV19 joined to TRBJ2-2; 8 of the junction bases match TRBD1. The material sequenced was naive CD4+ T cells from PBMCs. What the cell subset or site label conveys for this sample: CD45RA+ positively selected. The sequence was obtained from a man aged 18 to 29 in good health. Some clones in this sample may be carry-over from other donors' samples. DNA sequence: TGTGCCAGTAGCCCGGACAGGGTCCCGAACACCGGGGAGCTGTTTTTT. Translated, this is CASSPDRVPNTGELFF.